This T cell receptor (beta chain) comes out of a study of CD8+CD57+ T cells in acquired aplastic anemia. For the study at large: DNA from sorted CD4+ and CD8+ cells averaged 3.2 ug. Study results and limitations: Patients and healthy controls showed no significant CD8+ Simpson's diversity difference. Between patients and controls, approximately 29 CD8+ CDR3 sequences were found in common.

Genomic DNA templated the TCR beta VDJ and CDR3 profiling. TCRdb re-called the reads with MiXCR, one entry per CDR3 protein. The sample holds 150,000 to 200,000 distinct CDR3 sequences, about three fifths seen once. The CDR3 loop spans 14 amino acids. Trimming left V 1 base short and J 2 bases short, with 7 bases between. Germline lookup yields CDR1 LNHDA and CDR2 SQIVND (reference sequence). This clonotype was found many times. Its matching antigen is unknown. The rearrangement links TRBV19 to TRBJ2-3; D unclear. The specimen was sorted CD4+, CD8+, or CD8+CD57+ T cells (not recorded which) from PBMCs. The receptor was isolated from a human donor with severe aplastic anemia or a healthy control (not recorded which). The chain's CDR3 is CASSIGHYTDTQYF. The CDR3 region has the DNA TGTGCCAGTAGTATAGGACACTACACAGATACGCAGTATTTT.